Following are 14 T cell receptor beta chains from one sample sequenced in a study of CD8+ T cells in alopecia areata (dated by TCRdb to the late 2010s). Library preparation was by the immunoSEQ multiplex PCR assay. RNA was extracted from all samples and reverse transcribed into cDNA, which served as template for TCR sequencing. What TCRdb holds here is the immuneACCESS table cut down to in-frame rearrangements. Part of the clones is not present; checked against another copy, under half of the missing clones reflect an unresolved V gene, and the others are unexplained. The sample profile shows 130,000 to 150,000 clones; about 89% of them were found once. The top ten clones comprise less than 15% of the sample. The time point tag for this specimen amounts to: baseline before oral tofacitinib. Sequenced here: CD8+ T cells sorted from blood, sampled at week 0. These receptors all come from a human donor with alopecia areata.

CDR3: CATNIRDTYLNTEAFF. The CDR3 coding sequence is TGTGCCACCAACATTCGGGACACCTACCTGAACACTGAAGCTTTCTTT. This chain links TRBV5-6 with TRBJ1-1; D possibly corresponds to TRBD1 (6 bases). The V end was cut by 9 bases, the J end by 0 bases, with 21 bases between. Germline CDR1 SGHDT, CDR2 YYEEEE. CDR3 length: 16 residues.

The sample holds one count of this clone. The CDR3 protein is CSATLTGSYEQYF. The CDR3 bases are TGCAGCGCCACCCTCACGGGTAGCTACGAGCAGTACTTC. The V call is TRBV29-1, the J call TRBJ2-7; no firm D call. V was pared by 7 bases and J by 3 bases, with 16 bases between. Germline lookup yields CDR1 SQVTM and CDR2 ANQGSEA. The CDR3 has 13 residues.

The table lists this clone with a count of one. The J gene is TRBJ2-3, the V gene TRBV4-1; D could derive from TRBD1 or TRBD2 (6 bases each). Germline V gives CDR1 MGHRA, CDR2 YSYEKL. The CDR3 covers 15 residues. V lost 0 bases and J lost 6, with 13 bases in between. The CDR3 DNA reads as TGCGCCAGCAGCCAAGATGGCGGAGGGGGGGATACGCAGTATTTT. It yields the protein CASSQDGGGGDTQYF.

The genes are TRBV7-9 and TRBJ2-7; 7 bases map to TRBD1. This CDR3 spans 14 amino acids. Germline V gives CDR1 SEHNR, CDR2 FQNEAQ (reference sequence). The V segment lost 5 bases and the J segment 4 bases; nucleotides outside the gene matches: 8. CDR3 bases: TGTGCCAGCAGCCACTCGACAGGGTTGTACGAGCAGTACTTC. Its translation is CASSHSTGLYEQYF.

This clone was detected only a few times. The chain joins TRBV4-1 to TRBJ2-7, with TRBD1 matching 11 bases. Germline-derived CDR1 and CDR2 are MGHRA and YSYEKL. Trimming at V came to 1 base and at J to 5 bases, leaving 4 bases not matched to a gene. The CDR3 runs 15 residues. Here the CDR3 DNA reads TGCGCCAGCAGCCAAGTGGGACAGGGGGTCGACGAGCAGTACTTC. Protein: CASSQVGQGVDEQYF.

The V gene is TRBV29-1, the J gene TRBJ2-7, with 10 bases fitting TRBD2. Germline CDR1 reads SQVTM; CDR2 reads ANQGSEA. Trimming took 4 bases from V and 6 from J; bases not matched to a gene: 15. The CDR3 extends over 16 amino acids. DNA for the CDR3: TGCAGCGTTGCGGTAGAATTCGCTAGCGGGAGTGGCGAGCAGTACTTC. It yields the protein CSVAVEFASGSGEQYF.

The chain carries TRBV7-7 and TRBJ2-7; D might be TRBD1 or TRBD2, each matching 5 bases. CDR1 SSHAT and CDR2 FNYEAQ come from the germline V gene (reference sequence). The CDR3 consists of 17 residues. The germline V and J ends were trimmed by 5 bases and 3 bases, with 23 bases remaining between them. The CDR3 region has the DNA TGTGCCAGCAGCGAAGGGGCTGCGGGCGGAGGTGGCTACGAGCAGTACTTC. Its protein product is CASSEGAAGGGGYEQYF.

The sample holds one count of this clone. The chain links TRBV5-4 to TRBJ2-7, with 9 bases that match TRBD1. Germline lookup yields CDR1 SGHNT and CDR2 YYREEE (reference sequence). The CDR3 length is 14 residues. After removal of 0 bases from V and 3 bases from J, the junction contained 1 base not matched to a gene. The CDR3 DNA sequence: TGTGCCAGCAGCTTGGACAGGGGGCTCTACGAGCAGTACTTC. It yields the protein CASSLDRGLYEQYF.

The V and J genes are TRBV15 and TRBJ2-5, with 12 bases matching TRBD1. The J call is doubtful: the DNA matches TRBJ2-7 better. The CDR3 length is 16 residues. CDR1 LNHNV and CDR2 YYDKDF come from the germline V gene (reference sequence). The CDR3 sequence: CATSWPRGQGANEQYF. Written as DNA, the CDR3 is TGTGCCACCAGCTGGCCGAGGGGACAGGGGGCCAACGAGCAGTACTTC.

This clone came up once. The chain employs TRBV2 and TRBJ2-2, with a tentative D call TRBD2 (7 bases). The germline V gene has CDR1 SNHLY and CDR2 FYNNEI. The V end was cut by 11 bases, the J end by 4 bases, with 17 bases between. The CDR3 runs to 14 residues. The CDR3 here is CAAEGEGTTGELFF. CDR3 in DNA: TGTGCCGCAGAGGGGGAGGGTACCACCGGGGAGCTGTTTTTT.

The V gene is TRBV19, the J gene TRBJ2-1; 9 bases match TRBD2. V shed 10 bases, J shed 8 bases, and the junction held 12 bases outside the gene matches. The CDR3 contains 14 residues. From germline, CDR1 is LNHDA and CDR2 SQIVND (reference sequence). CDR3 nucleotides: TGTGCCACCACACTAGCGGGCGGCGGGGATGAGCAGTTCTTC. Protein product: CATTLAGGGDEQFF.

The chain couples TRBV7-3 to TRBJ2-3; 7 bases fit TRBD1. After removal of 4 bases from V and 2 bases from J, the junction contained 12 bases not matched to a gene. This CDR3 has 17 residues. Germline V gene data show CDR1 as SGHTA and CDR2 as FQGTGA. In nucleotides, the CDR3 is TGTGCCAGCAGCTCGTCCCCCGGAAGGGGGCCCACAGATACGCAGTATTTT. Its protein product is CASSSSPGRGPTDTQYF.

The chain carries TRBV30 and TRBJ2-1, with 9 positions matching TRBD2. CDR3 size: 14 residues. V dropped 4 bases and J dropped 4; count of bases not matched to a gene: 5. Germline V CDR1 and CDR2: GTSNPN, SVGIG (reference sequence). As DNA, the CDR3 is TGTGCCTGGACCCCGACTAGCGGATACAATGAGCAGTTCTTC. Its protein product is CAWTPTSGYNEQFF.

The V and J genes are TRBV29-1 and TRBJ2-3; D remains ambiguous. V shed 2 bases and J shed 5 bases, with 14 bases lying between them. Germline CDR1 is SQVTM and CDR2 is ANQGSEA. This CDR3 contains 14 residues. The CDR3 region is CSVERRRLQDTQYF. DNA of the CDR3: TGCAGCGTTGAACGTCGGCGTCTGCAAGATACGCAGTATTTT.